The T cell receptor beta chain under discussion was sequenced for a study of blood T cell repertoires in COVID-19. Libraries were prepared by immunoSEQ multiplex PCR; TCRdb keeps only in-frame clonotypes and omits some of them. Among 70,000 to 95,000 clones, around 81% were seen once, and the ten largest hold about 20%. Germline CDR1 reads SGHKS; CDR2 reads YYEKEE (reference sequence). There are 13 residues in the CDR3. V was trimmed by 7 bases and J by 5 bases, leaving 15 bases between them. The sequence derives from a man older than 75 with active or convalescent COVID-19. The chain is built from TRBV5-5 and TRBJ1-1; a weak D match, TRBD1 (5 bases). The specimen was peripheral blood. CDR3 in DNA: TGTGCCAGCCGACCTCAGGGCAGAACTGAAGCTTTCTTT. Its translation is CASRPQGRTEAFF.